These 19 T cell receptor beta chains originate from one sample sequenced in a study of cytomegalovirus exposure and HLA in healthy donors. Use of 60 Vbeta and 13 Jbeta primers characterized the PCR. Sequencing was performed with immunoSEQ multiplex PCR; in TCRdb, only in-frame clones are kept and a portion is missing. This sample's clone table lists roughly 110,000 clones. Sequencing was performed on PBMCs. The receptor source for this set is a man aged 30-40 years in good health and CMV-seronegative.

The J gene is TRBJ1-5, the V gene TRBV6-5; 8 bases line up with TRBD1. Trimming cost V 6 bases and J 0 bases; bases outside gene matches: 4. This CDR3 contains 15 residues. In germline, CDR1 is MNHEY, CDR2 SVGAGI. Here the CDR3 DNA reads TGTGCCAGCAGCCGGGACAGGAATAGCAATCAGCCCCAGCATTTT. It yields the protein CASSRDRNSNQPQHF.

Concerning this clone itself: At the DNA level, this CDR3 is encoded by other sequences in the same sample as well. The V and J genes are TRBV5-1 and TRBJ2-7, with TRBD1 identical over 9 bases. V dropped 5 bases and J dropped 3; count of bases not matched to a gene: 0. The CDR3 totals 12 residues. Germline values: CDR1 SGHRS, CDR2 YFSETQ. The CDR3 is CASRDRGYEQYF. The CDR3, as DNA: TGCGCCAGCAGGGACAGGGGCTACGAGCAGTACTTC. Full variable domain (outside the CDR3, taken from reference TRBV5-1 and TRBJ2-7): KAGVTQTPRYLIKTRGQQVTLSCSPISGHRSVSWYQQTPGQGLQFLFEYFSETQRNKGNFPGRFSGRQFSNSRSEMNVSTLELGDSALYLCASRDRGYEQYFGPGTRLTVT.

The chain links TRBV5-1 to TRBJ2-2; 7 bases match TRBD2. Germline V gene data show CDR1 as SGHRS and CDR2 as YFSETQ. V was clipped by 7 bases and J by 2 bases; unmatched bases: 5. The CDR3 sequence is 14 residues long. The CDR3, as DNA: TGCGCCAGCCTCCGGGACTATAACACCGGGGAGCTGTTTTTT. It specifies CASLRDYNTGELFF.

The chain couples TRBV15 to TRBJ2-2, with a tentative D call TRBD2 (5 bases). The CDR3 contains 16 residues. Per the germline V gene, CDR1 is LNHNV and CDR2 is YYDKDF (reference sequence). The germline V and J ends were trimmed by 1 base and 2 bases, with 11 bases remaining between them. The CDR3 spells CATSRVLAQNTGELFF. The CDR3 DNA reads as TGTGCCACCAGCAGAGTGCTAGCTCAAAACACCGGGGAGCTGTTTTTT. Full variable domain (remainder filled in from reference TRBV15 and TRBJ2-2): DAMVIQNPRYQVTQFGKPVTLSCSQTLNHNVMYWYQQKSSQAPKLLFHYYDKDFNNEADTPDNFQSRRPNTSFCFLDIRSPGLGDTAMYLCATSRVLAQNTGELFFGEGSRLTVL.

This chain uses TRBV10-1 with TRBJ2-4, with 7 bases that match TRBD1. J lost 1 base, V lost 6 bases, and 15 bases had no gene match. This CDR3 is 18 amino acids long. Looked up from germline, CDR1 is WNHNN and CDR2 is SYGVQD (reference sequence). The CDR3 protein is CASRDRTSEQTAKNIQYF. The CDR3 nucleotides are TGCGCCAGCAGGGACAGGACATCGGAGCAGACCGCCAAAAACATTCAGTACTTC.

The rearrangement links TRBV7-6 to TRBJ1-1, with D tentatively TRBD1 (5 bases). There are 16 residues in the CDR3. Germline lookup yields CDR1 SGHVS and CDR2 FNYEAQ. Trimming took off 0 bases at V and 14 bases at J, with 25 bases between the two ends. The CDR3 protein is CASSLAGEGVRGVIFF. In DNA, the CDR3 is TGTGCCAGCAGCTTAGCGGGGGAAGGTGTCCGGGGGGTAATATTCTTT.

The chain combines TRBV6-5 with TRBJ2-7; TRBD1 agrees at 7 bases. CDR1 and CDR2 (germline): MNHEY, SVGAGI. V dropped 5 bases and J dropped 3; count of bases not matched to a gene: 10. The CDR3 extends over 15 amino acids. The CDR3: CASSKTGKGLYEQYF. The CDR3 DNA reads TGTGCCAGCAGTAAGACAGGGAAAGGACTCTACGAGCAGTACTTC.

This chain joins TRBV5-4 and TRBJ2-3, with TRBD1 identical over 7 bases. This CDR3 has 16 amino acids. Germline V CDR1 and CDR2: SGHNT, YYREEE (reference sequence). With V trimmed by 4 bases and J by 2 bases, 10 bases remained unmatched. The CDR3, as DNA: TGTGCCAGCAGCCATACCACAGGGGAAATCACAGATACGCAGTATTTT. It specifies CASSHTTGEITDTQYF. Combining the CDR3 with reference TRBV5-4 and TRBJ2-3 gives the whole variable domain ETGVTQSPTHLIKTRGQQVTLRCSSQSGHNTVSWYQQALGQGPQFIFQYYREEENGRGNFPPRFSGLQFPNYSSELNVNALELDDSALYLCASSHTTGEITDTQYFGPGTRLTVL.

The genes are TRBV5-5 and TRBJ1-2, with 9 nucleotides matching TRBD1. V lost 5 bases, J lost 3 bases, and 14 bases stayed unmatched. Per the germline V gene, CDR1 is SGHKS and CDR2 is YYEKEE (reference sequence). The CDR3 contains 17 residues. The CDR3 nucleotides are TGTGCCAGCAGTTCGAACAGGGGGCGCGGCGGATACTATGGCTACACCTTC. It codes for CASSSNRGRGGYYGYTF.

The chain recombines TRBV5-1 with TRBJ2-5, with D maybe TRBD1 (5 bases). The J call may be wrong; the DNA end is better matched by TRBJ2-7. Per the germline V gene, CDR1 is SGHRS and CDR2 is YFSETQ. The CDR3 runs to 13 residues. CDR3 in DNA: TGCGCCAGCAATGTTGTGGGGCTCGACGAGCAGTACTTC. It translates to CASNVVGLDEQYF.

A note on this clone: Other DNA sequences from this sample encode an identical CDR3 as well. J is TRBJ1-5 and V is TRBV5-1; D unresolved. This CDR3 is 14 amino acids long. Germline CDR1 reads SGHRS; CDR2 reads YFSETQ. The V end was cut by 1 base, the J end by 2 bases, with 7 bases between. In DNA, the CDR3 is TGCGCCAGCAGCTTGTTCGGGGGCAATCAGCCCCAGCATTTT. It encodes CASSLFGGNQPQHF.

The chain uses TRBV6-5 and TRBJ2-2; 11 nucleotides line up with TRBD2. V was pared by 7 bases and J by 5 bases, with 6 bases of the junction left unmatched. Germline CDR1 reads MNHEY; CDR2 reads SVGAGI. This CDR3 contains 15 residues. CDR3 coding DNA: TGTGCCAGCAATTTAGCGGGGGGGCCTACCGGGGAGCTGTTTTTT. It translates to CASNLAGGPTGELFF.

In nucleotides, the CDR3 is TGTGCCAGCAGTTTAACCAACAGGGTGAGAGCCTACGAGCAGTACTTC. It encodes CASSLTNRVRAYEQYF. The rearrangement uses TRBV28 and TRBJ2-7; D perhaps matches TRBD1 (6 bases). V lost 2 bases to trimming and J lost 2 bases, with 16 bases between them. This CDR3 has 16 residues. Germline lookup yields CDR1 MDHEN and CDR2 SYDVKM.

The rearrangement joins TRBV18 to TRBJ2-7; unclear D gene. Trimming removed 0 bases from V and 8 bases from J, with 14 bases in between. From germline, CDR1 is KGHSH and CDR2 LQKENI. The CDR3 runs 14 residues. The CDR3 region is CASSPPVGSRKQYF. CDR3 DNA sequence: TGTGCCAGCTCACCACCCGTCGGCTCTAGAAAGCAGTACTTC.

This chain joins TRBV6-5 and TRBJ2-7; D is possibly TRBD1 (5 bases). The CDR3 length is 12 residues. Germline V gene data show CDR1 as MNHEY and CDR2 as SVGAGI. V was cut by 4 bases and J by 4 bases, with 8 bases left in between. The CDR3 sequence: CASSSSGYEQYF. For the CDR3, the DNA is TGTGCCAGCAGTTCGTCAGGGTACGAGCAGTACTTC.

The J gene is TRBJ1-3, the V gene TRBV5-1, with 9 nucleotides matching TRBD1. Unmatched junction bases numbered 5, after V lost 4 bases and J lost 3 bases. Germline CDR1 reads SGHRS; CDR2 reads YFSETQ. The CDR3 spans 15 residues. The CDR3 protein is CASSTGTGFGNTIYF. CDR3 in DNA: TGCGCCAGCAGCACCGGGACAGGGTTTGGAAACACCATATATTTT.

The V call is TRBV5-1, the J call TRBJ2-5, with D tentatively TRBD2 (5 bases). The V and J ends lost 1 base and 5 bases respectively, with 18 bases between them. CDR1 is SGHRS and CDR2 is YFSETQ in the germline V gene. The CDR3 extends over 16 amino acids. This CDR3 reads CASSLLAGPPRETQYF. As DNA, the CDR3 is TGCGCCAGCAGCTTGCTGGCGGGCCCCCCCAGGGAGACCCAGTACTTC.

The genes are TRBV7-2 and TRBJ2-1, with D perhaps TRBD1 (6 bases). Germline CDR1 reads SGHTA; CDR2 reads FQGNSA. Trimming took 5 bases from V and 8 from J, leaving 19 bases between them. The CDR3 has 15 amino acids. The CDR3 DNA sequence: TGTGCCAGCAGCAGAAACAGGGATTTCGGGGATGAGCAGTTCTTC. It translates to CASSRNRDFGDEQFF.

A remark on this clone: One end of the junction fails to match germline, which may point to a read error. This rearrangement joins TRBV29-1 to TRBJ1-4; the D gene could be TRBD1 or TRBD2 (6 bases each). Gene TRBJ2-2 matches the end of the DNA better, so the J call may be wrong. Germline CDR1 SQVTM, CDR2 ANQGSEA. The CDR3 contains 13 residues. CDR3 nucleotides: TGCAGCGTTCAAGACAGGCCGGGGGAGGAGCTGTTTTTT. It translates to CSVQDRPGEELFF.